Listed below are T cell receptor beta chains from one sample, sequenced in a study of identical twins. TCRdb redid the calling of the 5' RACE reads with MiXCR, one entry per CDR3 protein. The repertoire holds about 200,000 distinct CDR3 sequences, with 6.5% to 8.5% as singletons. These data also formed part of another study, on yellow fever vaccine responses in identical twins.

The source material was memory (CD45RO+) T cells sorted from blood. All receptors derive from a young woman in good health. The CDR3 runs from the conserved cysteine through the conserved F or W. The D gene is left open where the match is weak. Size values are once, few and many counts, or a class for expanded clones, and some rows have none.

D gene,J gene,clone size,V gene,CDR3 DNA,CDR3 protein
NA,TRBJ2-1,few,TRBV7-9,TGTGCCAGCAGCCCCGGGGCAGGGTCCTACAATGAGCAGTTCTTC,CASSPGAGSYNEQFF
TRBD2,TRBJ2-5,NA,TRBV9,TGTGCCAGCAGCGTCGGACTAGCGGGGCTTTATCAAGAGACCCAGTACTTC,CASSVGLAGLYQETQYF
TRBD1,TRBJ1-5,NA,TRBV10-3,TGTGCCATCAGTCAGCATGGACAGGGAATTGTTCAGCCCCAGCATTTT,CAISQHGQGIVQPQHF
TRBD1,TRBJ2-5,many,TRBV5-1,TGCGCCAGCAGCCTGGACAGGGCCTGGTACTTC,CASSLDRAWYF
TRBD1,TRBJ1-2,many,TRBV20-1,TGCAGTGCTAGTAGCGGACAGGCTAACTATGGCTACACCTTC,CSASSGQANYGYTF
TRBD1,TRBJ2-7,few,TRBV3-1,TGTGCCAGCAGTCTGGGACAGGGACCGGGCGAGCAGTACTTC,CASSLGQGPGEQYF
NA,TRBJ2-7,NA,TRBV7-2,TGTGCCAGCAGCCCAGAAGGACGGTTTTCCTACGAGCAGTACTTC,CASSPEGRFSYEQYF
NA,TRBJ1-2,few,TRBV7-9,TGTGCCAGCAGCTTAGCTTGGGTTGGGGCCGGCGGCTACACCTTC,CASSLAWVGAGGYTF
TRBD1,TRBJ2-3,NA,TRBV20-1,TGCAGTGCTAGACACCCCCGAAGACAGGGGGTAGATACGCAGTATTTT,CSARHPRRQGVDTQYF
TRBD1,TRBJ2-1,many,TRBV7-2,TGTGCCAGCAGCTTAGGACAGGGGGCCTACAATGAGCAGTTCTTC,CASSLGQGAYNEQFF
NA,TRBJ1-4,few,TRBV20-1,TGCAGTGCCACCCACCGGGACGTAAGCTTAAAACTGTTTTTT,CSATHRDVSLKLFF
TRBD1,TRBJ2-2,many,TRBV12-3/TRBV12-4,TGTGCCAGCAGCGACAGGGGGCTAGTCACCGGGGAGCTGTTTTTT,CASSDRGLVTGELFF
NA,TRBJ1-5,many,TRBV20-1,TGCAGTGTTACCCTAGGGGATCAGCCCCAGCATTTT,CSVTLGDQPQHF
TRBD1,TRBJ2-7,few,TRBV28,TGTGCCACCTTCGACAGGGGGCAGTCCTACGAGCAGTACTTC,CATFDRGQSYEQYF
TRBD2,TRBJ2-1,few,TRBV6-1,TGTGCCAGCAGTGTGACTAGCGGATACAATGAGCAGTTCTTC,CASSVTSGYNEQFF
TRBD2,TRBJ2-7,NA,TRBV20-1,TGCAGTGCTAGGGATAGCGGGAGGGCGACGTACCAACACTTC,CSARDSGRATYQHF
NA,TRBJ2-2,NA,TRBV7-2,TGTGCCAGCAGCTCACAATTTACCGGGGAGCTGTTTTTT,CASSSQFTGELFF
TRBD1,TRBJ1-3,many,TRBV29-1,TGCAGCGTTGGACAGGGGCCTTCTGGAAACACCATATATTTT,CSVGQGPSGNTIYF
NA,TRBJ2-2,NA,TRBV28,TGTGCCAGCAGTTCACACGAGCCGGGGGAGCTGTTTTTT,CASSSHEPGELFF
TRBD1,TRBJ1-1,many,TRBV29-1,TGCAGCGCGTCGACAGGGTATAAGGGCACTGAAGCTTTCTTT,CSASTGYKGTEAFF
TRBD2,TRBJ2-3,many,TRBV3-1,TGTGCCAGCAGCCAAGCTCGAGCGGGAAGCACAGATACGCAGTATTTT,CASSQARAGSTDTQYF